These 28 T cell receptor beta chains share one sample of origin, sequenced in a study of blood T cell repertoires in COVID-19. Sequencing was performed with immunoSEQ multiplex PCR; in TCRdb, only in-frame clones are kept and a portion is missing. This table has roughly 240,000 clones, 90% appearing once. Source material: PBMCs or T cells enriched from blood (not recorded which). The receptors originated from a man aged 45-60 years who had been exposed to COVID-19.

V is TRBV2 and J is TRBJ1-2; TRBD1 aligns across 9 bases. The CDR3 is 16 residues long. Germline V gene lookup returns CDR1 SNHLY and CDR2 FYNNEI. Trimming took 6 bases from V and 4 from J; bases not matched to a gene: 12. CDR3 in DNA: TGTGCCAGCAGGAAGGAGAGTGACAGGGGGTCCTATGGCTACACCTTC. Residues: CASRKESDRGSYGYTF.

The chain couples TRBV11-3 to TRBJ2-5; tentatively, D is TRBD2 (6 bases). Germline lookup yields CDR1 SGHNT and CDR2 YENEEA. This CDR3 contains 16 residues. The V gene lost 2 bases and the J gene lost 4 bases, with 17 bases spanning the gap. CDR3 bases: TGTGCCAGCAGCTTAAGGTTGGGGGGAGGCGGAGAGACCCAGTACTTC. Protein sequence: CASSLRLGGGGETQYF.

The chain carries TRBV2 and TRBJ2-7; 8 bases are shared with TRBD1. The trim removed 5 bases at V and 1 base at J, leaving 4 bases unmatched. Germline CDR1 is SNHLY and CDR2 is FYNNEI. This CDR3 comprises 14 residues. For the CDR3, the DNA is TGTGCCAGCAGTCAGGGGGCAGTATCCTACGAGCAGTACGTC. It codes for CASSQGAVSYEQYV.

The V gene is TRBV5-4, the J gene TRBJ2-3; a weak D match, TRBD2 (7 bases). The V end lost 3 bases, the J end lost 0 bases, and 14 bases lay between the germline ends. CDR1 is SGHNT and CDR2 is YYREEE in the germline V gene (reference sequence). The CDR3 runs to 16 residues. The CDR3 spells CASSSRGGFSTDTQYF. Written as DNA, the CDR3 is TGTGCCAGCAGCTCTAGGGGGGGATTTAGCACAGATACGCAGTATTTT.

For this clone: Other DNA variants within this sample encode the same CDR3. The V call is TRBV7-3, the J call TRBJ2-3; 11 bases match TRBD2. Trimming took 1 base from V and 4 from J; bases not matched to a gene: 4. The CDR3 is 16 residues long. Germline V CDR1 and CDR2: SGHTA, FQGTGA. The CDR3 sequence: CASSLIAGGPPDTQYF. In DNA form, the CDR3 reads TGTGCCAGCAGCTTAATAGCGGGGGGGCCCCCAGATACGCAGTATTTT.

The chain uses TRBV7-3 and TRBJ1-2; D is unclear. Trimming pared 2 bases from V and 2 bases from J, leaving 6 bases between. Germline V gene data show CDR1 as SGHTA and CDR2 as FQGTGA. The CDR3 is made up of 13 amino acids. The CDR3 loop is CASSLPGNYGYTF. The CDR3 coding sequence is TGTGCCAGCAGCTTACCGGGGAACTATGGCTACACCTTC.

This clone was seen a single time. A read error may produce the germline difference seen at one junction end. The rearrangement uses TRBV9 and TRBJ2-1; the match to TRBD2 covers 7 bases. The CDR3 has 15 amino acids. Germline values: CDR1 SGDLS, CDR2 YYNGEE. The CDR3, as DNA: TGTGCCAGCAGCGTAGGGGGAGGGGAACTCAATGGGCAGTTCTTC. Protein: CASSVGGGELNGQFF.

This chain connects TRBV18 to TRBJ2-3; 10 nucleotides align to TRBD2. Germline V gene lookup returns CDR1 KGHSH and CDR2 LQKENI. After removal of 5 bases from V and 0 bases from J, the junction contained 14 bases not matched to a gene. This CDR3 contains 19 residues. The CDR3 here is CASSEFRTSGTQSTDTQYF. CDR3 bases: TGTGCCAGCTCAGAATTCCGGACTAGCGGAACCCAGAGCACAGATACGCAGTATTTT.

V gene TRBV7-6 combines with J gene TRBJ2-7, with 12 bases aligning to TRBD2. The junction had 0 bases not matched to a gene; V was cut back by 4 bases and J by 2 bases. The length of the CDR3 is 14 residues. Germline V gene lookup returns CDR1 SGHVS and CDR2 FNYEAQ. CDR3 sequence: CASSWTSGTYEQYF. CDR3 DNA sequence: TGTGCCAGCAGCTGGACTAGCGGGACCTACGAGCAGTACTTC.

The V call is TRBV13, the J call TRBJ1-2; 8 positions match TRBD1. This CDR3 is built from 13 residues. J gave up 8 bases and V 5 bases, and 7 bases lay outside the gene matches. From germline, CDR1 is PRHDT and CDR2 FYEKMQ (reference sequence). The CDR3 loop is CASSPQGAVGYTF. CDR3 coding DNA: TGTGCCAGCAGCCCTCAGGGGGCGGTAGGCTACACCTTC.

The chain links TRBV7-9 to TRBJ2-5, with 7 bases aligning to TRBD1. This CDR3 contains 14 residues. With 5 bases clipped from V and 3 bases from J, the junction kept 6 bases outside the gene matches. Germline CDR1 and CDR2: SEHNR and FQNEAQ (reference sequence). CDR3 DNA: TGTGCCAGCAGCCTGGGACAGTTAGAAGAGACCCAGTACTTC. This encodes CASSLGQLEETQYF.

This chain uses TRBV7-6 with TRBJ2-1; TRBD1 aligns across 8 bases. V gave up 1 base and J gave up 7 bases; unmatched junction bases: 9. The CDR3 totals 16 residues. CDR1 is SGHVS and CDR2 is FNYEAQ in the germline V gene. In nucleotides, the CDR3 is TGTGCCAGCAGCTTAGGGGGACAGGCCCGGAGGAATGAGCAGTTCTTC. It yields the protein CASSLGGQARRNEQFF.

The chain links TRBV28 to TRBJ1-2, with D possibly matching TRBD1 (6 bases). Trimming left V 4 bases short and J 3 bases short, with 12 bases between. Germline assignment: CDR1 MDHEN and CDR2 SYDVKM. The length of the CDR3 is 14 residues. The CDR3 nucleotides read TGTGCCAGCAGTTGGACAGAGAAGTACTATGGCTACACCTTC. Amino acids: CASSWTEKYYGYTF.

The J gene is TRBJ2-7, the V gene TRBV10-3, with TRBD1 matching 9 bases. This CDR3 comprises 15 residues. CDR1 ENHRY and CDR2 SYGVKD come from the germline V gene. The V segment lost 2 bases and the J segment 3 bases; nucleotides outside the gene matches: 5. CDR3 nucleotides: TGTGCCATCAGTGAGGGGGGACAGGGCTTCTACGAGCAGTACGTC. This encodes CAISEGGQGFYEQYV.

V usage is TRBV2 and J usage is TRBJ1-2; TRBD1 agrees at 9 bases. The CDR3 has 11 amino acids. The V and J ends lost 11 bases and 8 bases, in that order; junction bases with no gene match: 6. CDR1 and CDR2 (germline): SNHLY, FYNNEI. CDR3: CAGYRGRGYTF. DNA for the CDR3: TGTGCCGGTTACAGGGGGCGCGGCTACACCTTC.

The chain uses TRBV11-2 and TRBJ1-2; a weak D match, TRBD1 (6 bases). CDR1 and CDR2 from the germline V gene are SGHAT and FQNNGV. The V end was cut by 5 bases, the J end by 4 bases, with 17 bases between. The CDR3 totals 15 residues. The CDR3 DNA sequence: TGTGCCAGCAGCCCCGGACGTGGACAGCGCTATGGCTACACCTTC. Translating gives CASSPGRGQRYGYTF.

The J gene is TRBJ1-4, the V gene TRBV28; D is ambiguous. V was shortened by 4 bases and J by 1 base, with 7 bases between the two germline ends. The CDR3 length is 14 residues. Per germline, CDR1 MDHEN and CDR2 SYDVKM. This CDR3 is CASSYAGTNEKLFF. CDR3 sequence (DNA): TGTGCCAGCAGTTATGCAGGAACTAATGAAAAACTGTTTTTT.

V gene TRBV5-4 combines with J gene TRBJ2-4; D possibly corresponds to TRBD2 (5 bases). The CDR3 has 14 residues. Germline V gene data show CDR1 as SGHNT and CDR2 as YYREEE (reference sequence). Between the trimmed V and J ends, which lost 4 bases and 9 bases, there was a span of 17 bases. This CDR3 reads CASSLGIGDAIQYF. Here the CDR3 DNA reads TGTGCCAGCAGCCTGGGGATCGGGGATGCCATTCAGTACTTC.

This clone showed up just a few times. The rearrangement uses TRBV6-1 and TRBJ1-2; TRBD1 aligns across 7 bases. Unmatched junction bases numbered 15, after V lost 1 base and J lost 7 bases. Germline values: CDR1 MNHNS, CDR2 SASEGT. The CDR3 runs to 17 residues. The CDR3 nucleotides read TGTGCCAGCAGTGAAGGGCAAAGCCGGGACAGTGGCAGTGGCTACACCTTC. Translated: CASSEGQSRDSGSGYTF.

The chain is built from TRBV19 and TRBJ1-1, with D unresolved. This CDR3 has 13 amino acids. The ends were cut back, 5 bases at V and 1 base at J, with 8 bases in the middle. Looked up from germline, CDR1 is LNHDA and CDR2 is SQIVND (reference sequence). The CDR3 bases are TGTGCCAGTAGTGCAGTATCGAACACTGAAGCTTTCTTT. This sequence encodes CASSAVSNTEAFF. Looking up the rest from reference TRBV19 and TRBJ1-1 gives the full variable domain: DGGITQSPKYLFRKEGQNVTLSCEQNLNHDAMYWYRQDPGQGLRLIYYSQIVNDFQKGDIAEGYSVSREKKESFPLTVTSAQKNPTAFYLCASSAVSNTEAFFGQGTRLTVV.

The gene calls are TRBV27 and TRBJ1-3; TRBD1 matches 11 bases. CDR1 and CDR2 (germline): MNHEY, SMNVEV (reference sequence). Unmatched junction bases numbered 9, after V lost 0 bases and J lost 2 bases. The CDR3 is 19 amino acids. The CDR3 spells CASSLSRSLDRGPGNTIYF. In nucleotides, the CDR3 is TGTGCCAGCAGTTTATCGAGGAGCCTGGACAGGGGGCCTGGAAACACCATATATTTT.

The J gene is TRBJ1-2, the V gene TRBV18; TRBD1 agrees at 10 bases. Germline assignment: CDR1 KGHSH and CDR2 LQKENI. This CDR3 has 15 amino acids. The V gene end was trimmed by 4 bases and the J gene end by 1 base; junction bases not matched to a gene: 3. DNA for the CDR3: TGTGCCAGCTCACGACGGACAGGGGGTAACTATGGCTACACCTTC. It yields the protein CASSRRTGGNYGYTF.

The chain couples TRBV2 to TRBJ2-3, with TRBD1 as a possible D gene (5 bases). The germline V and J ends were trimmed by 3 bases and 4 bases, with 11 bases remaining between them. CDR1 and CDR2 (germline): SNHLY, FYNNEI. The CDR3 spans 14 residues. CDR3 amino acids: CASSEKQGPDTQYF. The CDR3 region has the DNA TGTGCCAGCAGTGAGAAGCAGGGTCCAGATACGCAGTATTTT.

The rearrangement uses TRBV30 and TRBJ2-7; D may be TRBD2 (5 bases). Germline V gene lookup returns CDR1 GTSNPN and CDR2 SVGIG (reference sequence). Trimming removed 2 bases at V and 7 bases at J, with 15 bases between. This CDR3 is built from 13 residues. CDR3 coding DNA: TGTGCCTGGAGTAGCGGAACAGCGTGGGAGCAGTACGTC. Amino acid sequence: CAWSSGTAWEQYV.

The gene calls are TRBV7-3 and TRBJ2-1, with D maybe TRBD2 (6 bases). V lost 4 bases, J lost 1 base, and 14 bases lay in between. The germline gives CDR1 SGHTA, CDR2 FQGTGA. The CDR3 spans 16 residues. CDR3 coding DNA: TGTGCCAGCAGCTCCACTAGCACGTTTTCCTACAATGAGCAGTTCTTC. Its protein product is CASSSTSTFSYNEQFF.

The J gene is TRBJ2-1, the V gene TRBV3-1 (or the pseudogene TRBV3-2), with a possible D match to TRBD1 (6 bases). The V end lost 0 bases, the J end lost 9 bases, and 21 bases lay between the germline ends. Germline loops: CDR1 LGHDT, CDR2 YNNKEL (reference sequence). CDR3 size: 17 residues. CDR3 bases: TGTGCCAGCAGCCAAGAAGGAGCAGGATTACTGGACAGTGAGCAGTTCTTC. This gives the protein CASSQEGAGLLDSEQFF.

The CDR3 region is CASSYRRFSGTEAFF. CDR3 in DNA: TGTGCCAGCAGCTATAGGAGGTTTTCGGGCACTGAAGCTTTCTTT. V is TRBV7-8 and J is TRBJ1-1; D unresolved. The CDR3 has 15 amino acids. The V end lost 4 bases, the J end lost 4 bases, and 16 bases lay between the germline ends. Per germline, CDR1 SGHVS and CDR2 FQNEAQ.

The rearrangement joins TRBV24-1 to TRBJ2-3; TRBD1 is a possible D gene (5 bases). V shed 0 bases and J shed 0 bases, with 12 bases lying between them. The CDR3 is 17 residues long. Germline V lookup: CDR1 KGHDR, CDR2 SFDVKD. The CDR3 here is CATSDLRKGSSTDTQYF. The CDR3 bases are TGTGCCACCAGTGATTTGCGGAAGGGGTCAAGCACAGATACGCAGTATTTT.